Listed below are T cell receptor beta chains from one sample, sequenced in a study of blood T cell repertoires in COVID-19. Method: immunoSEQ multiplex PCR; TCRdb's copy keeps in-frame clones and lacks some. Found here are around 250,000 clones, around 80% of them singletons; the top ten hold about 4%. The sample consisted of PBMCs or T cells enriched from blood (not recorded which). The receptor set was obtained from a young man with acute COVID-19. Each CDR3 is given with its conserved first and last residue. The D gene is left open where the match is weak. Clone size is shown for a subset of rows, as once, few, many or a class of expanded clone.

cdr3_length: 15
j_call: TRBJ2-2
d_call: TRBD2
clone_size: few
v_call: TRBV5-1
cdr3_aa: CASSLGLANTGELFF
cdr3_nt: TGCGCCAGCAGCTTGGGACTAGCTAACACCGGGGAGCTGTTTTTT

cdr3_length: 17
j_call: TRBJ2-1
d_call: .
clone_size: .
v_call: TRBV4-1
cdr3_aa: CASSQGGVLSSYNEQFF
cdr3_nt: TGCGCCAGCAGCCAGGGAGGCGTTTTAAGCTCCTACAATGAGCAGTTCTTC

cdr3_length: 18
j_call: TRBJ2-2
d_call: TRBD2
clone_size: once
v_call: TRBV7-9
cdr3_aa: CASSLALAGGRVTGELFF
cdr3_nt: TGTGCCAGCAGCTTAGCGTTAGCGGGAGGAAGGGTCACCGGGGAGCTGTTTTTT

cdr3_length: 13
j_call: TRBJ1-6
d_call: .
clone_size: .
v_call: TRBV9
cdr3_aa: CASSPEFRSPLHF
cdr3_nt: TGTGCCAGCAGCCCCGAGTTCCGGTCACCCCTCCACTTT

cdr3_length: 13
j_call: TRBJ1-2
d_call: TRBD1
clone_size: .
v_call: TRBV3-1/TRBV3-2
cdr3_aa: CASSWTGPGGYTF
cdr3_nt: TGTGCCAGCTCTTGGACAGGCCCGGGAGGCTACACCTTC

cdr3_length: 14
j_call: TRBJ1-2
d_call: .
clone_size: .
v_call: TRBV25-1
cdr3_aa: CASSEFRGGYGYTF
cdr3_nt: TGTGCCAGCAGTGAATTCCGGGGAGGTTACGGCTACACCTTC

cdr3_length: 16
j_call: TRBJ2-1
d_call: TRBD1
clone_size: .
v_call: TRBV30
cdr3_aa: CAWSDFRGQGHRGQFF
cdr3_nt: TGTGCCTGGAGCGATTTCCGGGGACAGGGGCATAGGGGGCAGTTCTTC

cdr3_length: 15
j_call: TRBJ2-3
d_call: TRBD2
clone_size: .
v_call: TRBV10-1
cdr3_aa: CASSVHSGDTDTQYF
cdr3_nt: TGCGCCAGCAGTGTCCATAGCGGGGACACAGATACGCAGTATTTT

cdr3_length: 18
j_call: TRBJ1-4
d_call: .
clone_size: .
v_call: TRBV5-1
cdr3_aa: CASSLDAASPATNEKLFF
cdr3_nt: TGCGCCAGCAGCTTGGACGCTGCCAGTCCTGCAACTAATGAAAAACTGTTTTTT

cdr3_length: 14
j_call: TRBJ2-5
d_call: .
clone_size: .
v_call: TRBV5-1
cdr3_aa: CASSLVTARQTQYF
cdr3_nt: TGCGCCAGCAGCTTGGTGACAGCCCGTCAGACCCAGTACTTC

cdr3_length: 14
j_call: TRBJ1-5
d_call: TRBD1
clone_size: .
v_call: TRBV2
cdr3_aa: CASSSQGGNQPQHF
cdr3_nt: TGTGCCAGCAGTTCACAGGGGGGCAATCAGCCCCAGCATTTT

cdr3_length: 16
j_call: TRBJ2-2
d_call: .
clone_size: .
v_call: TRBV5-1
cdr3_aa: CASTLPGLLNTGELFF
cdr3_nt: TGTGCCAGCACCCTCCCGGGACTCCTGAACACCGGGGAGCTGTTTTTT

cdr3_length: 15
j_call: TRBJ2-4
d_call: .
clone_size: few
v_call: TRBV27
cdr3_aa: CASTHKGVPTDIQYF
cdr3_nt: TGTGCCAGCACCCATAAAGGGGTTCCGACGGACATTCAGTACTTC

cdr3_length: 12
j_call: TRBJ1-1
d_call: .
clone_size: .
v_call: TRBV6-5
cdr3_aa: CASSSGNTEAFF
cdr3_nt: TGTGCCAGCAGTTCGGGGAACACTGAAGCTTTCTTT

cdr3_length: 17
j_call: TRBJ1-2
d_call: .
clone_size: .
v_call: TRBV11-3
cdr3_aa: CASSQARGQVANYGYTF
cdr3_nt: TGTGCCAGCAGCCAGGCAAGGGGCCAGGTGGCTAACTATGGCTACACCTTC

cdr3_length: 15
j_call: TRBJ2-1
d_call: TRBD2
clone_size: once
v_call: TRBV4-1
cdr3_aa: CASSQGLAGVGEQFF
cdr3_nt: TGCGCCAGCAGCCAGGGACTAGCGGGAGTGGGTGAGCAGTTCTTC

cdr3_length: 17
j_call: TRBJ2-5
d_call: TRBD2
clone_size: .
v_call: TRBV7-9
cdr3_aa: CASSPGTSGRALETQYF
cdr3_nt: TGTGCCAGCAGCCCAGGGACTAGCGGGAGGGCCCTTGAGACCCAGTACTTC

cdr3_length: 13
j_call: TRBJ1-1
d_call: .
clone_size: .
v_call: TRBV5-1
cdr3_aa: CASSMTVNTEAFF
cdr3_nt: TGCGCCAGCAGCATGACAGTGAACACTGAAGCTTTCTTT

cdr3_length: 14
j_call: TRBJ1-2
d_call: TRBD1
clone_size: .
v_call: TRBV6-5
cdr3_aa: CASRQPGQGYGYTF
cdr3_nt: TGTGCCAGCAGGCAGCCGGGACAGGGATATGGCTACACCTTC

cdr3_length: 15
j_call: TRBJ1-2
d_call: TRBD1
clone_size: .
v_call: TRBV3-1/TRBV3-2
cdr3_aa: CASSPTKGARYGYTF
cdr3_nt: TGTGCCAGCAGCCCCACGAAGGGGGCAAGGTATGGCTACACCTTC

cdr3_length: 15
j_call: TRBJ1-1
d_call: .
clone_size: .
v_call: TRBV5-5
cdr3_aa: CASSLRVLLSAEAFF
cdr3_nt: TGTGCCAGCAGCTTGCGGGTCCTGTTGTCCGCTGAAGCTTTCTTT

cdr3_length: 12
j_call: TRBJ1-2
d_call: .
clone_size: .
v_call: TRBV28
cdr3_aa: CASALANYGYTF
cdr3_nt: TGTGCCAGCGCCCTAGCTAACTATGGCTACACCTTC

cdr3_length: 15
j_call: TRBJ1-1
d_call: .
clone_size: once
v_call: TRBV25-1
cdr3_aa: CASTDGGKGGAGAFF
cdr3_nt: TGTGCCAGCACCGATGGGGGCAAGGGAGGGGCGGGAGCTTTCTTT

cdr3_length: 15
j_call: TRBJ1-5
d_call: TRBD1
clone_size: .
v_call: TRBV5-1
cdr3_aa: CASSLAPGGWQPQHF
cdr3_nt: TGCGCCAGCAGCTTGGCACCAGGGGGGTGGCAGCCCCAGCATTTT

cdr3_length: 15
j_call: TRBJ1-2
d_call: .
clone_size: .
v_call: TRBV10-3
cdr3_aa: CAISESDSSNYGYTF
cdr3_nt: TGTGCCATCAGTGAGTCAGACAGTTCTAACTATGGCTACACCTTC

cdr3_length: 15
j_call: TRBJ2-5
d_call: .
clone_size: .
v_call: TRBV18
cdr3_aa: CASSGVEATSETQYF
cdr3_nt: TGTGCCAGCTCCGGGGTTGAGGCCACATCGGAGACCCAGTACTTC

cdr3_length: 13
j_call: TRBJ1-2
d_call: .
clone_size: once
v_call: TRBV28
cdr3_aa: CASSWSLNYGYTF
cdr3_nt: TGTGCCAGCAGTTGGTCACTAAACTATGGCTACACCTTC

cdr3_length: 16
j_call: TRBJ1-4
d_call: .
clone_size: .
v_call: TRBV25-1
cdr3_aa: CASSESRTAPFGKLFF
cdr3_nt: TGTGCCAGCAGTGAATCCAGGACAGCCCCTTTTGGAAAACTGTTTTTT

cdr3_length: 15
j_call: TRBJ2-1
d_call: TRBD1
clone_size: .
v_call: TRBV6-4
cdr3_aa: CASRMDRGESNEQFF
cdr3_nt: TGTGCCAGCAGAATGGACAGGGGCGAATCCAATGAGCAGTTCTTC

cdr3_length: 18
j_call: TRBJ2-1
d_call: TRBD2
clone_size: .
v_call: TRBV27
cdr3_aa: CASRRGLAGELSYNEQFF
cdr3_nt: TGTGCCAGCAGGAGGGGACTAGCGGGAGAACTAAGCTACAATGAGCAGTTCTTC

cdr3_length: 14
j_call: TRBJ1-2
d_call: TRBD1
clone_size: .
v_call: TRBV6-5
cdr3_aa: CASSFRTGKGGYTF
cdr3_nt: TGTGCCAGCAGTTTCAGGACAGGGAAGGGTGGCTACACCTTC

cdr3_length: 13
j_call: TRBJ1-1
d_call: .
clone_size: once
v_call: TRBV9
cdr3_aa: CASSLGRGEEAFF
cdr3_nt: TGTGCCAGCAGCCTAGGCCGGGGAGAGGAAGCTTTCTTT

cdr3_length: 16
j_call: TRBJ1-1
d_call: .
clone_size: .
v_call: TRBV4-1
cdr3_aa: CASSHITGLANTEAFF
cdr3_nt: TGCGCCAGCAGCCATATTACAGGGCTTGCTAACACTGAAGCTTTCTTT

cdr3_length: 13
j_call: TRBJ1-2
d_call: TRBD1
clone_size: .
v_call: TRBV5-4
cdr3_aa: CASSFLSGTGRTF
cdr3_nt: TGTGCCAGCAGCTTCCTATCCGGGACAGGGCGCACCTTC

cdr3_length: 16
j_call: TRBJ2-3
d_call: TRBD2
clone_size: .
v_call: TRBV15
cdr3_aa: CAISFTGTSGSGTQYF
cdr3_nt: TGTGCCATCTCCTTCACCGGGACTAGCGGGAGTGGTACGCAGTATTTT

cdr3_length: 14
j_call: TRBJ1-6
d_call: TRBD1
clone_size: .
v_call: TRBV5-1
cdr3_aa: CASSLQGEGSPLHF
cdr3_nt: TGCGCCAGCAGCTTACAGGGGGAAGGGTCACCCCTCCACTTT

cdr3_length: 14
j_call: TRBJ1-4
d_call: TRBD1
clone_size: .
v_call: TRBV9
cdr3_aa: CASSATGVNEKLFF
cdr3_nt: TGTGCCAGCAGCGCGACAGGGGTTAATGAAAAACTGTTTTTT

cdr3_length: 16
j_call: TRBJ2-1
d_call: TRBD2
clone_size: .
v_call: TRBV14
cdr3_aa: CASSQVSGGAFNEQFF
cdr3_nt: TGTGCCAGCAGCCAAGTTAGCGGGGGGGCCTTCAATGAGCAGTTCTTC

cdr3_length: 15
j_call: TRBJ1-2
d_call: TRBD1
clone_size: .
v_call: TRBV3-1/TRBV3-2
cdr3_aa: CASSQLGQGDYGYTF
cdr3_nt: TGTGCCAGCAGCCAACTGGGACAGGGGGACTATGGCTACACCTTC

cdr3_length: 16
j_call: TRBJ1-1
d_call: .
clone_size: once
v_call: TRBV5-1
cdr3_aa: CASSLKPPGENTEAFF
cdr3_nt: TGCGCCAGCAGCTTAAAACCCCCCGGAGAAAACACTGAAGCTTTCTTT

cdr3_length: 12
j_call: TRBJ1-2
d_call: .
clone_size: .
v_call: TRBV6-5
cdr3_aa: CASSRDNYGYTF
cdr3_nt: TGTGCCAGCAGTCGGGATAACTATGGCTACACCTTC

cdr3_length: 14
j_call: TRBJ1-6
d_call: .
clone_size: .
v_call: TRBV11-3
cdr3_aa: CASSPRTPNSPLHF
cdr3_nt: TGTGCCAGCAGCCCCCGGACACCCAATTCACCCCTCCACTTT

cdr3_length: 16
j_call: TRBJ1-4
d_call: .
clone_size: .
v_call: TRBV4-3
cdr3_aa: CASSQDWTATNEKLFF
cdr3_nt: TGCGCCAGCAGCCAAGACTGGACAGCAACTAATGAAAAACTGTTTTTT

cdr3_length: 15
j_call: TRBJ1-6
d_call: TRBD1
clone_size: .
v_call: TRBV11-2
cdr3_aa: CASTRTGGSHSPLHF
cdr3_nt: TGTGCCAGCACCAGGACAGGGGGCAGTCATTCACCCCTCCACTTT

cdr3_length: 16
j_call: TRBJ1-3
d_call: .
clone_size: .
v_call: TRBV5-4
cdr3_aa: CASSPDRSSSGNTIYF
cdr3_nt: TGTGCCAGCAGTCCTGACAGGTCGAGCTCTGGAAACACCATATATTTT